The present TCR beta chain was sequenced within a study of immune reconstitution after stem cell transplant in scleroderma. TCRdb re-analysed the RT-PCR reads in MiXCR, keeping a single row per CDR3 protein. The data hold roughly 5,000 distinct CDR3 sequences, with under 8.5% observed a single time. V lost 1 base to trimming and J lost 8 bases, with 9 bases between them. CDR1 and CDR2 (germline): SGHRS, YFSETQ. This CDR3 has 12 residues. This clonotype qualifies as medium-sized (0.01 to 0.1%). The chain recombines TRBV5-1 with TRBJ1-2; D is perhaps TRBD1 (5 bases). This material was obtained before or after autologous hematopoietic stem cell transplantation (not recorded which). The clonotype was recovered from a male donor with systemic sclerosis. CDR3 in amino acids: CASSLRAGGYTF. As DNA, the CDR3 is TGCGCCAGCAGCTTGAGAGCAGGGGGCTACACCTTC.